These 16 T cell receptor beta chains came from one sample sequenced in a study of CD8+CD57+ T cells in acquired aplastic anemia. TCR beta VDJ combinations and CDR3 sequences were profiled from genomic DNA. From the reads, TCRdb called clonotypes with MiXCR, one entry per CDR3 protein. This table has around 500,000 distinct CDR3 sequences, around 33% appearing once. In patients chosen for sequencing, flow cytometry had shown CD8+CD57+ cell expansion. Sequenced material: sorted CD4+, CD8+, or CD8+CD57+ T cells (not recorded which) from PBMCs. The receptors derive from a human donor with aplastic anemia.

This clonotype was observed a handful of times. The CDR3: CASSSSSGRYEQFF. The CDR3 bases are TGTGCCAGCAGCTCTTCTAGCGGGAGATATGAGCAGTTCTTC. The gene calls are TRBV11-2 and TRBJ2-1; 10 nucleotides match TRBD2. Looked up from germline, CDR1 is SGHAT and CDR2 is FQNNGV. The CDR3 covers 14 residues. Unmatched junction bases numbered 5, after V lost 4 bases and J lost 8 bases.

The rearrangement uses TRBV12-3 or TRBV12-4 and TRBJ2-5, with D maybe TRBD2 (6 bases). This CDR3 region has 14 residues. V lost 5 bases and J 9 bases, leaving 19 bases between the germline ends. CDR3 protein: CASSLTVRGEAQYF. For the CDR3, the DNA is TGTGCCAGCAGTCTCACCGTGAGAGGGGAGGCCCAGTACTTC.

The chain is built from TRBV25-1 and TRBJ1-2; D gene unclear. The CDR3 length is 14 residues. The V gene's germline CDR1 is MGHDK and CDR2 SYGVNS. V lost 7 bases to trimming and J lost 2 bases, with 14 bases between them. This CDR3 is CASIGRDTNYGYTF. In DNA, the CDR3 is TGTGCCAGCATAGGGCGCGACACCAACTATGGCTACACCTTC.

As concerns this clonotype: A much larger clone lies a single base off, so this may be a read error. The V and J genes are TRBV7-9 and TRBJ2-7, with 9 bases fitting TRBD1. Germline V lookup: CDR1 SEHNR, CDR2 FQNEAQ (reference sequence). The CDR3 is made up of 15 amino acids. The CDR3 loop is CTSSGRDRASYEQYF. The CDR3 DNA is TGTACCAGCAGCGGACGGGACAGGGCTTCCTACGAGCAGTACTTC.

This clonotype was observed many times. This chain connects TRBV7-8 to TRBJ1-2, with a weak D call TRBD1 (5 bases). V lost 5 bases and J 3 bases, leaving 13 bases between the germline ends. Germline assignment: CDR1 SGHVS and CDR2 FQNEAQ. The CDR3 consists of 14 residues. Here the CDR3 DNA reads TGTGCCAGCAGCCGCCGGGACCGGGACTATGGCTACACCTTC. The encoded protein is CASSRRDRDYGYTF.

V gene TRBV15 combines with J gene TRBJ1-2, with a possible D match to TRBD1 (6 bases). The V and J ends lost 7 bases and 6 bases respectively, with 24 bases between them. CDR1 is LNHNV, CDR2 YYDKDF, per germline (reference sequence). The CDR3 is 16 residues long. In DNA form, the CDR3 reads TGTGCCACCATCCCCCTACAGGGTGATGTTCTTAATGGCTACACCTTC. It specifies CATIPLQGDVLNGYTF.

The chain combines TRBV9 with TRBJ2-1, with 8 bases aligning to TRBD2. Germline V CDR1 and CDR2: SGDLS, YYNGEE. V lost 4 bases, J lost 8 bases, and 5 bases stayed unmatched. The length of the CDR3 is 13 residues. The CDR3 loop reads CASSLIAGYEQFF. The CDR3 nucleotides are TGTGCCAGCAGCTTAATAGCGGGGTATGAGCAGTTCTTC.

This clonotype occurred a few times. This may come from a read error, since a much larger clone is one base off. The CDR3 coding sequence is TGTGCCATCAGTGCAAGGGGACAGGGCAACTACGAGCAGTACTTC. This encodes CAISARGQGNYEQYF. V gene TRBV10-3 combines with J gene TRBJ2-7, with 9 bases that match TRBD1. Germline V CDR1 and CDR2: ENHRY, SYGVKD. The CDR3 loop spans 15 amino acids. J gave up 3 bases and V 4 bases, and 7 bases lay outside the gene matches.

This chain uses TRBV30 with TRBJ1-4; D is uncertain. Germline-derived CDR1 and CDR2 are GTSNPN and SVGIG (reference sequence). The germline V and J ends were trimmed by 0 bases and 8 bases, with 13 bases remaining between them. This CDR3 is built from 14 residues. The CDR3 DNA follows: TGTGCCTGGAGTGTATCTGGGATCTTGGAAAAACTGTTTTTT. Translated: CAWSVSGILEKLFF.

Points on this clonotype: A read error is possible here, since a much larger clone lies one base away. V is TRBV7-2 and J is TRBJ2-7; possibly TRBD2 for D (5 bases). The CDR3 runs 16 residues. CDR1 is SGHTA, CDR2 FQGNSA, per germline. V dropped 2 bases and J dropped 0 bases, with 14 bases sitting between them. CDR3 sequence reads: CASSLSPAEPSYEQYF. The DNA of the CDR3 is TGTGCCAGCAGCTTAAGTCCAGCGGAGCCCTCCTACGAGCAGTACTTC.

This clonotype turned up a few times. J is TRBJ2-6 and V is TRBV11-2, with D maybe TRBD1 (5 bases). CDR3 length: 16 residues. Germline V CDR1 and CDR2: SGHAT, FQNNGV. V was pared by 6 bases and J by 2 bases, with 14 bases between. The chain's CDR3 is CASRSPRGPGANVLTF. In DNA, the CDR3 is TGTGCCAGCAGGTCGCCTAGGGGCCCTGGGGCCAACGTCCTGACTTTC.

The chain joins TRBV15 to TRBJ2-7; 10 bases are shared with TRBD1. This CDR3 is 14 amino acids long. V shed 6 bases, J shed 8 bases, and the junction held 10 bases outside the gene matches. The germline V gene encodes CDR1 LNHNV and CDR2 YYDKDF (reference sequence). CDR3 sequence reads: CATRTGTGVDQQYF. CDR3 in DNA: TGTGCCACCAGAACCGGGACAGGGGTAGATCAGCAGTACTTC.

This clonotype was recorded many times. The J gene is TRBJ1-2, the V gene TRBV20-1, with 9 positions matching TRBD1. CDR1 and CDR2 (germline): DFQATT, SNEGSKA (reference sequence). The CDR3 length is 14 residues. V lost 5 bases to trimming and J lost 6 bases; unmatched junction nucleotides: 10. The CDR3 loop reads CSAPTGGSENGYTF. In nucleotides, the CDR3 is TGCAGTGCTCCGACAGGGGGGAGCGAAAATGGCTACACCTTC.

This rearrangement joins TRBV30 to TRBJ1-6; 9 bases are shared with TRBD1. The germline CDR1 and CDR2 sequences are GTSNPN and SVGIG (reference sequence). V lost 0 bases to trimming and J lost 7 bases; unmatched junction nucleotides: 13. This CDR3 is built from 18 residues. Here the CDR3 reads CAWSVRGDRETRNSPLHF. CDR3 sequence (DNA): TGTGCCTGGAGTGTAAGAGGGGACAGGGAGACCCGAAATTCACCCCTCCACTTT. The full variable domain, in which reference TRBV30 and TRBJ1-6 provide the parts outside the CDR3, is SQTIHQWPATLVQPVGSPLSLECTVEGTSNPNLYWYRQAAGRGLQLLFYSVGIGQISSEVPQNLSASRPQDRQFILSSKKLLLSDSGFYLCAWSVRGDRETRNSPLHFGNGTRLTVT.

This chain joins TRBV2 and TRBJ2-3; TRBD2 aligns across 15 bases. This CDR3 contains 16 residues. The V and J ends lost 6 bases and 5 bases, in that order; junction bases with no gene match: 6. Germline CDR1 reads SNHLY; CDR2 reads FYNNEI. The CDR3 protein is CASRKGLAGGRDTQYF. The DNA for the CDR3 is TGTGCCAGCAGGAAGGGACTAGCGGGAGGTAGAGATACGCAGTATTTT.

This clonotype was found many times. J is TRBJ1-1 and V is TRBV9, with 8 bases lining up with TRBD1. The CDR3 covers 13 residues. V lost 4 bases to trimming and J lost 4 bases; unmatched junction nucleotides: 3. CDR1 and CDR2 from the germline V gene are SGDLS and YYNGEE. CDR3: CASSPTGVTEAFF. For the CDR3, the DNA is TGTGCCAGCAGCCCGACAGGGGTCACTGAAGCTTTCTTT. Together with reference TRBV9 and TRBJ1-1, the CDR3 gives the full variable domain: DSGVTQTPKHLITATGQRVTLRCSPRSGDLSVYWYQQSLDQGLQFLIQYYNGEERAKGNILERFSAQQFPDLHSELNLSSLELGDSALYFCASSPTGVTEAFFGQGTRLTVV.